This T cell receptor beta chain was observed in a study of PD-1 blockade in classical Hodgkin lymphoma. Notes on the study in general: Why repertoires differed is undefined; disease activity or prior therapy possibly contributed. Baseline TCR diversity was reportedly lower in newly diagnosed patients than in healthy donors. It was reported as lower still in relapsed/refractory patients.

TCRdb's table, derived via immunoSEQ multiplex PCR, lists solely in-frame clones and lacks some. The sample has about 96,000 clones; 85% to 95% are singletons. Notes on this clone: Its target is unknown.

Trimming cost V 7 bases and J 4 bases, with 23 bases left between them. Germline loops: CDR1 SGHRS, CDR2 YFSETQ. The CDR3 sequence is 16 residues long. Time point denoted: cycle 4 day 1 (C4D1), after less than seven weeks of nivolumab. Each of the patients experienced relapse following autologous stem cell transplantation, and their brentuximab vedotin exposure differed. Reported best responses ranged across complete response, partial response or progressive disease. The source material was peripheral blood mononuclear cells (PBMCs), sampled before the fourth cycle of nivolumab. The sequence came from a human donor with classical Hodgkin lymphoma. This chain links TRBV5-1 with TRBJ1-1, with a tentative D call TRBD1 (5 bases). The CDR3 DNA follows: TGCGCCAGCGGACTACTTAAGGGGCATGGAAGCACTGAAGCTTTCTTT. Its translation: CASGLLKGHGSTEAFF.